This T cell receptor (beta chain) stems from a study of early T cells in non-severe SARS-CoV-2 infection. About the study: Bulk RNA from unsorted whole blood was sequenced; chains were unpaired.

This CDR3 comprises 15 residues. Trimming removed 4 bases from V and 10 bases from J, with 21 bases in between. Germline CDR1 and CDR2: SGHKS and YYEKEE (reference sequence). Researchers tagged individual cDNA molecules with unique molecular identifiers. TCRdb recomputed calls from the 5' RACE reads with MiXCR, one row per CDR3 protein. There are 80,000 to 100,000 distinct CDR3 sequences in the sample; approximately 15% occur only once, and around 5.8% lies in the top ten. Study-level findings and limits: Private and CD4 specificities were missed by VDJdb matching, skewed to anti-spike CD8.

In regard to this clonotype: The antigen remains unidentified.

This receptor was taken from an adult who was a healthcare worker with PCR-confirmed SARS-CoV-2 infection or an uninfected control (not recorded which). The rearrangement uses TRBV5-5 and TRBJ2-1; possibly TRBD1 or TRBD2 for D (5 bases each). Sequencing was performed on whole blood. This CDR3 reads CASSQAFPGTREQFF. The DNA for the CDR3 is TGTGCCAGCAGCCAAGCATTCCCGGGGACCAGAGAGCAGTTCTTC.